The rows below give T cell receptor beta chains drawn from one sample of a study of T cell responses to AZD1222 COVID-19 vaccine. Some clones are missing from TCRdb's copy, which holds only in-frame ones; the method was immunoSEQ multiplex PCR. The sample lists 80,000 to 100,000 clones; approximately 83% were seen once. This specimen was peripheral blood, taken on day 0 of AZD1222 vaccination. Source of these receptors: an adult in good health. The CDR3 runs from the conserved cysteine through the conserved F or W. Fields, in order: CDR3 DNA, CDR3 protein, J gene, D gene, V gene, clone size. D genes are given only for firm matches. Size is stated for part of the rows, as once, few or many counts, or as a class when the clone is expanded.

cdr3_nt: TGTGCCAGCAGGGACGGGGGTAACTATGGCTACACCTTC; cdr3_aa: CASRDGGNYGYTF; j_call: TRBJ1-2; d_call: NA; v_call: TRBV6-5; clone_size: NA
cdr3_nt: TGTGCCAGCAGCTCCACAGGGGATCGGGAGGACGAGCAGTACTTC; cdr3_aa: CASSSTGDREDEQYF; j_call: TRBJ2-7; d_call: NA; v_call: TRBV7-6; clone_size: NA
cdr3_nt: TGTGCCAGCAGCCAAGGTAGTGGCTACACCTTC; cdr3_aa: CASSQGSGYTF; j_call: TRBJ1-2; d_call: NA; v_call: TRBV3-1/TRBV3-2; clone_size: NA
cdr3_nt: TGTGCCAGTAACGGGCGGGGAAGGGGTCATCAGCCCCAGCATTTT; cdr3_aa: CASNGRGRGHQPQHF; j_call: TRBJ1-5; d_call: NA; v_call: TRBV19; clone_size: NA
cdr3_nt: TGTGCCAGCAGTGAAGGACAGGGACATCAGCCCCAGCATTTT; cdr3_aa: CASSEGQGHQPQHF; j_call: TRBJ1-5; d_call: TRBD1; v_call: TRBV27; clone_size: NA
cdr3_nt: TGTGCCAGCAGCTCGGGCGCAGGGGGGGGCAATTCACCCCTCCACTTT; cdr3_aa: CASSSGAGGGNSPLHF; j_call: TRBJ1-6; d_call: TRBD1; v_call: TRBV5-6; clone_size: NA
cdr3_nt: TGTGCCAGCAGCCAGAGACTAGCGGGAGTTTTAGACGACGAGCAGTACTTC; cdr3_aa: CASSQRLAGVLDDEQYF; j_call: TRBJ2-7; d_call: TRBD2; v_call: TRBV14; clone_size: NA
cdr3_nt: TGTGCCAGCTCCCCGGGACACCAGCTAGGGCAGTTCTTC; cdr3_aa: CASSPGHQLGQFF; j_call: TRBJ2-1; d_call: NA; v_call: TRBV18; clone_size: NA
cdr3_nt: TGTGCCAGTAGTAGGGGTCTAGCGGGGACTGCGAACACCGGGGAGCTGTTTTTT; cdr3_aa: CASSRGLAGTANTGELFF; j_call: TRBJ2-2; d_call: TRBD2; v_call: TRBV19; clone_size: once
cdr3_nt: TGTGCCACCAGCAGGAGAACAGGGGAAGCTTTCTTT; cdr3_aa: CATSRRTGEAFF; j_call: TRBJ1-1; d_call: NA; v_call: TRBV15; clone_size: NA
cdr3_nt: TGTGCCAGCAGCTTAGATCAGGGGGGAACCGGGGAGCTGTTTTTT; cdr3_aa: CASSLDQGGTGELFF; j_call: TRBJ2-2; d_call: NA; v_call: TRBV11-3; clone_size: NA
cdr3_nt: TGTGCCAGCAGCTTGGCCGGTGTCAGGGGAGCTACCGGGGAGCTGTTTTTT; cdr3_aa: CASSLAGVRGATGELFF; j_call: TRBJ2-2; d_call: NA; v_call: TRBV5-6; clone_size: NA
cdr3_nt: TGTGCCAGCAGTGACGGACAGGGCGGTTATGGCTACACCTTC; cdr3_aa: CASSDGQGGYGYTF; j_call: TRBJ1-2; d_call: TRBD1; v_call: TRBV6-1; clone_size: NA
cdr3_nt: TGTGCCAGCAGTTCGACAGGGGAGGGCCAGCCCCAGCATTTT; cdr3_aa: CASSSTGEGQPQHF; j_call: TRBJ1-5; d_call: TRBD1; v_call: TRBV2; clone_size: NA
cdr3_nt: TGTGCCAGCAGCTTAGGCATGGGTCTGGAGACCCAGTACTTC; cdr3_aa: CASSLGMGLETQYF; j_call: TRBJ2-5; d_call: NA; v_call: TRBV7-3; clone_size: NA